The 27 T cell receptor beta chains reported below all come from one sample, sequenced in a study of cytomegalovirus exposure and HLA in healthy donors. The PCR was carried out with 60 Vbeta primers and 13 Jbeta primers. Libraries were prepared by immunoSEQ multiplex PCR; TCRdb keeps only in-frame clonotypes and omits some of them. The sample shows some 120,000 clones, about 84% of them seen only once. What was sequenced was PBMCs. The receptor source for this set is a man between 18 and 35 years old in good health and CMV-seropositive.

The rearrangement uses TRBV30 and TRBJ2-3, with D maybe TRBD1 (6 bases). Deletions cut 3 bases from V and 1 base from J, with 20 bases between. Germline CDR1 is GTSNPN and CDR2 is SVGIG (reference sequence). This CDR3 has 17 amino acids. Here the CDR3 reads CAWSLTGSALGTDTQYF. CDR3 nucleotide sequence: TGTGCCTGGAGCCTTACAGGGAGTGCCTTGGGCACAGATACGCAGTATTTT. The full variable domain, completed using reference TRBV30 and TRBJ2-3, is SQTIHQWPATLVQPVGSPLSLECTVEGTSNPNLYWYRQAAGRGLQLLFYSVGIGQISSEVPQNLSASRPQDRQFILSSKKLLLSDSGFYLCAWSLTGSALGTDTQYFGPGTRLTVL.

The chain couples TRBV5-1 to TRBJ2-7, with D perhaps TRBD1 (6 bases). Trimming removed 4 bases from V and 4 bases from J, with 15 bases in between. From germline, CDR1 is SGHRS and CDR2 YFSETQ. This CDR3 contains 14 residues. CDR3 sequence (DNA): TGCGCCAGCAGCCTGACCAGGGGAACATACGAGCAGTACTTC. It is translated as CASSLTRGTYEQYF.

The genes are TRBV19 and TRBJ1-3; D is undetermined. The V end lost 7 bases, the J end lost 8 bases, and 18 bases lay between the germline ends. CDR1 and CDR2 (germline): LNHDA, SQIVND (reference sequence). This CDR3 has 14 residues. The CDR3 DNA follows: TGTGCCAGTACTCCTGGAAGAGGGTTCGACACCATATATTTT. Residues: CASTPGRGFDTIYF.

As for this clone: Other nucleotide sequences from this sample produce the same CDR3. The rearrangement links TRBV13 to TRBJ2-1; 10 positions agree with TRBD2. The germline V gene encodes CDR1 PRHDT and CDR2 FYEKMQ (reference sequence). The V gene end was trimmed by 7 bases and the J gene end by 4 bases; junction bases not matched to a gene: 7. This CDR3 is 15 amino acids long. CDR3 nucleotides: TGTGCCAGCAATCAAGCGGGAGGGTATTACAATGAGCAGTTCTTC. It specifies CASNQAGGYYNEQFF.

On this clone itself: This sample includes further DNA sequences coding for the same CDR3. The V and J genes are TRBV2 and TRBJ1-5; a possible D gene is TRBD1 (6 bases). Germline CDR1 reads SNHLY; CDR2 reads FYNNEI. CDR3 length: 13 amino acids. Trimming removed 6 bases at V and 3 bases at J, with 9 bases between. The CDR3 region has the DNA TGTGCCAGCAGAGGACAGACCAATCAGCCCCAGCATTTT. Protein: CASRGQTNQPQHF. Full variable domain (missing parts from reference TRBV2 and TRBJ1-5): EPEVTQTPSHQVTQMGQEVILRCVPISNHLYFYWYRQILGQKVEFLVSFYNNEISEKSEIFDDQFSVERPDGSNFTLKIRSTKLEDSAMYFCASRGQTNQPQHFGDGTRLSIL.

With regard to this clone: Other DNA variants within this sample encode the same CDR3. This rearrangement joins TRBV27 to TRBJ2-7; TRBD1 aligns across 7 bases. Trimming took 2 bases from V and 3 from J; bases not matched to a gene: 1. The CDR3 spans 13 residues. Germline V gene data show CDR1 as MNHEY and CDR2 as SMNVEV (reference sequence). CDR3 DNA: TGTGCCAGCAGTTTAAGGGACAGCTACGAGCAGTACTTC. Amino acid sequence: CASSLRDSYEQYF.

The rearrangement uses TRBV7-6 and TRBJ1-1; D is possibly TRBD1 (6 bases). The CDR3 is 15 residues long. The V gene lost 2 bases and the J gene lost 0 bases, with 10 bases spanning the gap. CDR1 is SGHVS, CDR2 FNYEAQ, per germline. The CDR3 nucleotides are TGTGCCAGCAGCTTACAACAGGGCTTGAACACTGAAGCTTTCTTT. Translating gives CASSLQQGLNTEAFF.

The chain uses TRBV30 and TRBJ1-4, with D hard to call. Per the germline V gene, CDR1 is GTSNPN and CDR2 is SVGIG (reference sequence). The CDR3 is 14 amino acids. Trimming stripped 4 bases from V and 7 bases from J, with 16 bases between. Here the CDR3 reads CAWTRSKRAEKLFF. The CDR3, as DNA: TGTGCCTGGACGCGAAGTAAACGCGCTGAAAAACTGTTTTTT.

The chain is built from TRBV15 and TRBJ1-2; 7 bases align to TRBD1. CDR1 LNHNV and CDR2 YYDKDF come from the germline V gene (reference sequence). This CDR3 contains 15 residues. Trimming at V came to 2 bases and at J to 8 bases, leaving 11 bases not matched to a gene. CDR3 region: CATSRTTGAIEGYTF. The CDR3 coding sequence is TGTGCCACCAGCAGAACTACAGGGGCAATTGAAGGCTACACCTTC. Supplemented by reference TRBV15 and TRBJ1-2, the full variable domain reads DAMVIQNPRYQVTQFGKPVTLSCSQTLNHNVMYWYQQKSSQAPKLLFHYYDKDFNNEADTPDNFQSRRPNTSFCFLDIRSPGLGDTAMYLCATSRTTGAIEGYTFGSGTRLTVV.

The chain employs TRBV11-2 and TRBJ1-2, with 8 bases lining up with TRBD1. The junction had 18 bases not matched to a gene; V was cut back by 5 bases and J by 7 bases. This CDR3 spans 17 amino acids. CDR1 and CDR2 from the germline V gene are SGHAT and FQNNGV. The CDR3 sequence: CASSVGTGLGHHGGYTF. CDR3 nucleotide sequence: TGTGCCAGCAGCGTCGGGACAGGTCTTGGTCATCACGGTGGCTACACCTTC. The full variable domain, its missing parts supplied by reference TRBV11-2 and TRBJ1-2, is EAGVAQSPRYKIIEKRQSVAFWCNPISGHATLYWYQQILGQGPKLLIQFQNNGVVDDSQLPKDRFSAERLKGVDSTLKIQPAKLEDSAVYLCASSVGTGLGHHGGYTFGSGTRLTVV.

The CDR3, as DNA: TGTGCCAGCAGCGTAGCGGGGAACACTGAAGCTTTCTTT. Translating gives CASSVAGNTEAFF. The genes are TRBV9 and TRBJ1-1; D not certain. The CDR3 length is 13 residues. The V gene lost 0 bases and the J gene lost 1 base, with 4 bases spanning the gap. Germline CDR1 SGDLS, CDR2 YYNGEE.

The rearrangement links TRBV6-5 to TRBJ1-1; possibly TRBD1 for D (5 bases). Germline V CDR1 and CDR2: MNHEY, SVGAGI. The V gene lost 0 bases and the J gene lost 3 bases, with 11 bases spanning the gap. This CDR3 is 15 amino acids long. In DNA form, the CDR3 reads TGTGCCAGCAGTTACTCGATTAGGGGCCACACTGAAGCTTTCTTT. Translated: CASSYSIRGHTEAFF.

V usage is TRBV18 and J usage is TRBJ1-1; D is uncertain. From germline, CDR1 is KGHSH and CDR2 LQKENI. The CDR3 sequence is 16 residues long. V shed 4 bases and J shed 1 base, with 16 bases lying between them. In DNA form, the CDR3 reads TGTGCCAGCTCACTGCGGGCCCCGCTGGGGAACACTGAAGCTTTCTTT. Translated: CASSLRAPLGNTEAFF.

The chain carries TRBV5-1 and TRBJ2-3; 8 bases agree with TRBD2. Trimming took 5 bases from V and 4 from J; bases not matched to a gene: 6. The CDR3 runs 14 residues. Germline CDR1 is SGHRS and CDR2 is YFSETQ. CDR3 protein: CASRVAGRADTQYF. The CDR3 DNA is TGCGCCAGCAGGGTAGCGGGGAGGGCAGATACGCAGTATTTT.

This chain uses TRBV12-5 with TRBJ1-1, with unresolved D. Trimming cost V 7 bases and J 0 bases, with 9 bases left between them. This CDR3 is 13 amino acids long. CDR1 and CDR2 (germline): LGHNT, FRNRAP. CDR3 nucleotide sequence: TGTGCTAGTGAAGGAGCTCTGAACACTGAAGCTTTCTTT. This gives the protein CASEGALNTEAFF.

The chain carries TRBV28 and TRBJ1-5; weak D call: TRBD1 (5 bases). Germline CDR1 reads MDHEN; CDR2 reads SYDVKM. The V and J ends lost 2 bases and 2 bases respectively, with 7 bases between them. The CDR3 is 14 residues long. In DNA form, the CDR3 reads TGTGCCAGCAGTTTAGGCAGGGGCAATCAGCCCCAGCATTTT. The encoded protein is CASSLGRGNQPQHF.

V usage is TRBV18 and J usage is TRBJ2-2; 9 bases agree with TRBD2. Trimming at V came to 3 bases and at J to 2 bases, leaving 4 bases not matched to a gene. Per germline, CDR1 KGHSH and CDR2 LQKENI. This CDR3 comprises 16 residues. For the CDR3, the DNA is TGTGCCAGCTCACCCAATAGCGGGAGTAACACCGGGGAGCTGTTTTTT. Translation: CASSPNSGSNTGELFF.

The CDR3 loop is CASARDFYEQYF. The CDR3, as DNA: TGTGCCAGCGCTAGGGACTTTTACGAGCAGTACTTC. V usage is TRBV6-1 and J usage is TRBJ2-7, with D possibly being TRBD2 (6 bases). Germline V gene sequence: CDR1 MNHNS, CDR2 SASEGT. There are 12 residues in the CDR3. V was shortened by 8 bases and J by 4 bases, with 12 bases between the two germline ends.

The V gene is TRBV18, the J gene TRBJ1-1; a possible D gene is TRBD1 (5 bases). V was shortened by 3 bases and J by 7 bases, with 15 bases between the two germline ends. The CDR3 consists of 14 residues. From germline, CDR1 is KGHSH and CDR2 LQKENI. CDR3 coding DNA: TGTGCCAGCTCACCGCGGGGCAATGAGGGTGAAGCTTTCTTT. Protein: CASSPRGNEGEAFF.

The V and J genes are TRBV5-1 and TRBJ2-7; 9 bases are a match to TRBD2. Germline loops: CDR1 SGHRS, CDR2 YFSETQ. The CDR3 consists of 21 residues. Trimming removed 0 bases from V and 4 bases from J; junction bases left unmatched: 23. The chain's CDR3 is CASSLAKFSSGVLGRVYEQYF. CDR3 bases: TGCGCCAGCAGCTTGGCCAAATTCTCTAGCGGGGTCCTCGGTCGAGTATACGAGCAGTACTTC.

This sequence joins TRBV11-2 and TRBJ2-7; the D gene is possibly TRBD2 (5 bases). Trimming removed 4 bases from V and 1 base from J, with 11 bases in between. This CDR3 comprises 14 residues. The germline CDR1 and CDR2 sequences are SGHAT and FQNNGV. This CDR3 reads CASSSLTGSYEQYF. The CDR3 DNA sequence: TGTGCCAGCAGCTCCTTGACGGGATCCTACGAGCAGTACTTC.

The chain recombines TRBV7-2 with TRBJ1-4, with 9 bases matching TRBD1. This CDR3 region has 15 residues. Germline-derived CDR1 and CDR2 are SGHTA and FQGNSA. Losses at the gene ends were 5 bases for V and 8 bases for J; bases not matched to a gene: 9. The CDR3 DNA follows: TGTGCCAGCAGCACCCAGACAGGGGGGACAGAAAAACTGTTTTTT. It is translated as CASSTQTGGTEKLFF.

The rearrangement joins TRBV6-5 to TRBJ1-2; a weak D match, TRBD1 (5 bases). The CDR3 runs 14 residues. With 3 bases removed from V and 3 bases from J, the gap between germline ends came to 11 bases. The germline gives CDR1 MNHEY, CDR2 SVGAGI. CDR3 in amino acids: CASSYGAFDYGYTF. The DNA for the CDR3 is TGTGCCAGCAGTTATGGGGCTTTCGACTATGGCTACACCTTC.

The genes are TRBV12-5 and TRBJ2-5; 12 nucleotides match TRBD1. This CDR3 comprises 17 residues. Germline V gene lookup returns CDR1 LGHNT and CDR2 FRNRAP. Trimming cost V 0 bases and J 11 bases; bases outside gene matches: 13. CDR3 bases: TGTGCTAGTGGTTTGGTACTTGGCCGGGGACAGGGGGCTGAGCAGTACTTC. It codes for CASGLVLGRGQGAEQYF.

The chain recombines TRBV19 with TRBJ2-7; tentative D call: TRBD2 (5 bases). CDR1 and CDR2 from the germline V gene are LNHDA and SQIVND (reference sequence). The CDR3 contains 15 residues. Trimming took off 3 bases at V and 2 bases at J, with 14 bases between the two ends. CDR3 loop: CASSIEVAHPYEQYF. The DNA for the CDR3 is TGTGCCAGTAGTATTGAAGTAGCGCATCCCTACGAGCAGTACTTC.

Comment on this clone: At one end the junction does not follow the germline gene, possibly because of a read error. This chain joins TRBV7-7 and TRBJ2-7; a weak D match, TRBD2 (6 bases). CDR3 size: 13 residues. CDR1 is SSHAT and CDR2 is FNYEAQ in the germline V gene (reference sequence). CDR3 sequence: CASSLGPGGEQYF. CDR3 bases: TGTGCTAGCAGCTTAGGGCCCGGGGGCGAGCAGTACTTC.

The V call is TRBV19, the J call TRBJ2-2, with D tentatively TRBD1 (5 bases). The V end was cut by 3 bases, the J end by 6 bases, with 8 bases between. CDR1 LNHDA and CDR2 SQIVND come from the germline V gene (reference sequence). The CDR3 consists of 13 residues. CDR3 sequence: CASSIRVAGELFF. As DNA, the CDR3 is TGTGCCAGTAGTATCAGGGTGGCCGGGGAGCTGTTTTTT.